This T cell receptor beta chain emerged from a study of T cells in localized non-small cell lung cancer. Study outcomes and limitations: It was uninvolved adjacent lung that showed the highest T cell clonality, exceeding tumor. A denser population of T cells in blood accompanied longer overall survival. Because researchers sequenced only one region of the tumor, heterogeneity is still possible. Adjacent lung tissue had a median around 57 of the top 100 clones found in the tumor.

Note on this clone: Its antigen is currently unknown.

The data were produced by immunoSEQ multiplex PCR, yet TCRdb's version contains in-frame clones alone and is incomplete. The data show 20,000 to 25,000 clones, around nine tenths seen once. Germline V gene lookup returns CDR1 MDHEN and CDR2 SYDVKM. V lost 4 bases and J 2 bases, leaving 14 bases between the germline ends. The CDR3 runs 15 residues. The input for sequencing was peripheral blood, taken before any cancer treatment. The chain is built from TRBV28 and TRBJ2-5; weak D call: TRBD2 (5 bases). The TCR comes from a woman between 35 and 70 years old with stage I lung adenocarcinoma. Written as DNA, the CDR3 is TGTGCCAGCAGTTCGGTCCGGACTCAACAAGAGACCCAGTACTTC. The encoded protein is CASSSVRTQQETQYF.